This T cell receptor (beta chain) was identified during a study of cytomegalovirus exposure and HLA in healthy donors. Study observations and caveats: In an earlier analysis, in 620 or so donors, most V segments appeared productive either ~90% or ~30% of the time. The only immune exposure information that was available was CMV serostatus. Fewer N-insertions (relative to the roughly 670-donor mean) were reportedly seen in an Asian-associated ancestry cluster in a later analysis. Association of fewer than 20,000 TCR beta sequences with HLA alleles was found at 0.05 false discovery rate in a later analysis.

Primers included in the PCR were 60 Vbeta and 13 Jbeta primers. Clones were sequenced by immunoSEQ multiplex PCR, and TCRdb holds only the in-frame ones, with some missing. The sample consists of around 78,000 clones, about 88% of them appearing once. With respect to this clone: Antigen unknown.

The TCR originated in a woman between 50 and 59 years old in good health and CMV-seronegative. The sequencing input was PBMCs.

The CDR3 DNA sequence: TGTGCCAGCAGTATCTTCGGGAGCCGCGGCACAGATACGCAGTATTTT. It encodes CASSIFGSRGTDTQYF. The V call is TRBV5-6, the J call TRBJ2-3; maybe TRBD2 (6 bases). Germline CDR1 is SGHDT and CDR2 is YYEEEE. V lost 5 bases and J 1 base, leaving 17 bases between the germline ends. The CDR3 length is 16 residues.